Presented here are 10 T cell receptor beta chains from one specimen sequenced in a study of blood T cell repertoires in COVID-19. Repertoires were generated with immunoSEQ multiplex PCR, while TCRdb's copy carries only in-frame clones and drops some. The sample lists a few hundred thousand clones; 65% to 85% were seen once. Input material: peripheral blood. The receptors were sampled from a woman in her forties or fifties with acute or convalescent COVID-19.

The chain combines TRBV7-9 with TRBJ1-6, with 8 nucleotides matching TRBD1. After removal of 4 bases from V and 9 bases from J, the junction contained 8 bases not matched to a gene. The CDR3 is 15 amino acids. Germline CDR1 reads SEHNR; CDR2 reads FQNEAQ (reference sequence). CDR3: CASSSNQGAGSPLHF. The CDR3 region has the DNA TGTGCCAGCAGCTCAAATCAGGGGGCTGGTTCACCCCTCCACTTT. Together with reference TRBV7-9 and TRBJ1-6, the CDR3 gives the full variable domain: DTGVSQNPRHKITKRGQNVTFRCDPISEHNRLYWYRQTLGQGPEFLTYFQNEAQLEKSRLLSDRFSAERPKGSFSTLEIQRTEQGDSAMYLCASSSNQGAGSPLHFGNGTRLTVT.

Only one count was recorded for this clone. This sequence joins TRBV6-5 and TRBJ2-1, with a weak D call TRBD1 (5 bases). The CDR3 runs to 13 residues. Trimming removed 10 bases at V and 11 bases at J, with 21 bases between. The V gene's germline CDR1 is MNHEY and CDR2 SVGAGI. As DNA, the CDR3 is TGTGCCACTGTCTCAGGGCGAACGCGGCAGCAGTTCTTC. Its translation is CATVSGRTRQQFF.

This chain joins TRBV25-1 and TRBJ2-5; 9 nucleotides agree with TRBD2. V dropped 2 bases and J dropped 4; count of bases not matched to a gene: 2. This CDR3 spans 14 amino acids. CDR1 is MGHDK and CDR2 is SYGVNS in the germline V gene. CDR3 DNA sequence: TGTGCCAGCAGTGAAAGGACTAGCGTAGAGACCCAGTACTTC. Protein product: CASSERTSVETQYF.

V is TRBV30 and J is TRBJ2-1; D not certain. This CDR3 spans 10 amino acids. Germline CDR1 and CDR2: GTSNPN and SVGIG (reference sequence). Trimming took 0 bases from V and 10 from J, leaving 4 bases between them. CDR3 sequence: CAWSVREQFF. The CDR3 DNA follows: TGTGCCTGGAGTGTGAGGGAGCAGTTCTTC.

The chain has TRBV12-5 and TRBJ2-1; 8 bases match TRBD2. The V gene's germline CDR1 is LGHNT and CDR2 FRNRAP. The CDR3 has 14 residues. With 5 bases clipped from V and 6 bases from J, the junction kept 6 bases outside the gene matches. The CDR3 here is CASGAGLVSNEQFF. DNA of the CDR3: TGTGCTAGTGGTGCGGGACTAGTTAGCAATGAGCAGTTCTTC.

The chain combines TRBV2 with TRBJ1-4; 8 bases fit TRBD1. Germline CDR1 reads SNHLY; CDR2 reads FYNNEI. The CDR3 consists of 13 residues. Losses at the gene ends were 10 bases for V and 8 bases for J; bases not matched to a gene: 9. The DNA for the CDR3 is TGTGCCACCCCCAGGGGGCTAGGCGAAAAACTGTTTTTT. Translated, it gives CATPRGLGEKLFF.

The DNA for the CDR3 is TGTGCCAGCAGTTATAAGCGGGGGGGTTTGTACGAGCAGTACTTC. As protein: CASSYKRGGLYEQYF. The J gene is TRBJ2-7, the V gene TRBV6-5; TRBD2 matches at 10 bases. The CDR3 has 15 amino acids. J was trimmed by 4 bases and V by 3 bases; bases with no gene match: 6. Germline V lookup: CDR1 MNHEY, CDR2 SVGAGI.

In its sample, this clone was seen a few times. In DNA, the CDR3 is TGTGCCAGCAGTTTATTAGGACTGGAGGGCACAGATACGCAGTATTTT. This gives the protein CASSLLGLEGTDTQYF. The chain carries TRBV27 and TRBJ2-3; maybe TRBD2 (5 bases). The germline CDR1 and CDR2 sequences are MNHEY and SMNVEV (reference sequence). The CDR3 has 16 residues. Trimming left V 1 base short and J 1 base short, with 12 bases between.

Only one count was recorded for this clone. This chain joins TRBV4-3 and TRBJ1-2, with TRBD1 matching 8 bases. With 1 base clipped from V and 2 bases from J, the junction kept 9 bases outside the gene matches. CDR1 is LGHNA, CDR2 YSLEER, per germline. The CDR3 has 17 amino acids. The DNA of the CDR3 is TGCGCCAGCAGCCAAGTCTCCTCGGACAGGGCCAACTATGGCTACACCTTC. Protein: CASSQVSSDRANYGYTF.

Remarks on this clone: Other DNA sequences in the same sample also yield this CDR3. V and J are TRBV6-5 and TRBJ1-1; D call uncertain. Germline CDR1 reads MNHEY; CDR2 reads SVGAGI. Trimming stripped 5 bases from V and 2 bases from J, with 9 bases between. The CDR3 has 13 amino acids. The CDR3 region has the DNA TGTGCCAGCAGTCCACGGGGTAACACTGAAGCTTTCTTT. Its protein product is CASSPRGNTEAFF.